The clone carrying this T cell receptor (beta chain) was seen only once. This sample was included in a study of OX40 agonist ivuxolimab in advanced cancers. Study-wide background: Participants could have had prior anti-PD-1, anti-PD-L1 or anti-CTLA-4 therapy, and approximately 40% had some.

Clones were read by immunoSEQ multiplex PCR, and TCRdb kept only the in-frame ones, dropping some. Of under 20,000 clones in the sample, around 78% were seen once. This sequence was found in an adult with an advanced solid tumor such as melanoma, head and neck, liver or kidney cancer. Sequences were derived from CD4+ or CD8+ T cells sorted from blood, sampled in a trial of the OX40 agonist ivuxolimab.

CDR3: CASFQAGGPGEQFF. DNA of the CDR3: TGTGCCAGTTTCCAAGCGGGGGGCCCAGGGGAGCAGTTCTTC. V is TRBV18 and J is TRBJ2-1; 9 bases are a match to TRBD2. This CDR3 region has 14 residues. Germline-derived CDR1 and CDR2 are KGHSH and LQKENI. V was pared by 9 bases and J by 10 bases, with 13 bases of the junction left unmatched.